This TCR beta chain was sequenced in a study of T cell responses to AZD1222 COVID-19 vaccine. Overall study findings and caveats: White British donors predominated, females outnumbered males, and clonal diversity was possibly underestimated. The span of vaccine-associated CD4 TCRs extended across spike, with dominance at 160-218 and 743-854.

J lost 4 bases, V lost 0 bases, and 6 bases had no gene match. This CDR3 region has 14 residues. CDR1 GTSNPN and CDR2 SVGIG come from the germline V gene (reference sequence). The data were produced by immunoSEQ multiplex PCR, yet TCRdb's version contains in-frame clones alone and is incomplete. The table lists 100,000 to 150,000 clones, around 90% of them singletons, with 1.5% to 1.8% in the top ten. Notes on this clone: Its antigen is as yet unknown.

Specimen: peripheral blood, collected on day 0 of AZD1222 vaccination. The V gene is TRBV30, the J gene TRBJ2-7; 7 bases agree with TRBD2. This clonotype was obtained from an adult in good health. CDR3 residues: CAWSVGQGGYEQYF. The DNA for the CDR3 is TGTGCCTGGAGTGTAGGGCAGGGAGGGTACGAGCAGTACTTC.